Presented here are 15 T cell receptor beta chains from one specimen sequenced in a study of OX40 agonist ivuxolimab in advanced cancers. Clones were read by immunoSEQ multiplex PCR, and TCRdb kept only the in-frame ones, dropping some. Here the sample spans 70,000 to 85,000 clones, approximately 95% being singletons. Material: CD4+ or CD8+ T cells sorted from blood, obtained in a trial of the OX40 agonist ivuxolimab. The receptors stem from an adult with an advanced solid tumor such as melanoma, head and neck, liver or kidney cancer.

The rearrangement uses TRBV27 and TRBJ2-3; 11 nucleotides agree with TRBD1. The junction had 7 bases not matched to a gene; V was cut back by 6 bases and J by 8 bases. Germline V gene lookup returns CDR1 MNHEY and CDR2 SMNVEV (reference sequence). The CDR3 loop spans 14 amino acids. The DNA for the CDR3 is TGTGCCAGCAGGGCGGGACAGGGGGTTGGTACGCAGTATTTT. Amino acid sequence: CASRAGQGVGTQYF.

The chain couples TRBV7-6 to TRBJ1-5; perhaps TRBD1 as D (5 bases). Germline CDR1 reads SGHVS; CDR2 reads FNYEAQ. V lost 0 bases, J lost 0 bases, and 12 bases lay in between. The CDR3 loop spans 17 amino acids. CDR3 sequence reads: CASSLAQGDYSNQPQHF. The CDR3 bases are TGTGCCAGCAGCTTAGCGCAAGGGGACTATAGCAATCAGCCCCAGCATTTT.

The gene calls are TRBV28 and TRBJ2-2, with 7 bases lining up with TRBD1. Germline CDR1 MDHEN, CDR2 SYDVKM. The V and J ends lost 5 bases and 5 bases, in that order; junction bases with no gene match: 8. This CDR3 has 15 residues. The CDR3 loop is CASSPRDRLTGELFF. Here the CDR3 DNA reads TGTGCCAGCAGTCCCCGGGACAGACTAACCGGGGAGCTGTTTTTT.

The rearrangement joins TRBV7-9 to TRBJ2-5; 7 bases are shared with TRBD1. The DNA end lines up better with TRBJ2-7; the J call may be wrong. The length of the CDR3 is 12 residues. Germline values: CDR1 SEHNR, CDR2 FQNEAQ (reference sequence). For the CDR3, the DNA is TGTGCCAGCAGCTACAGGGGATACGAGCAGTACTTC. Translation gives CASSYRGYEQYF.

CDR3 nucleotides: TGTGCTAGTGGTTTCCATCAGGGGAGTGGGGCCAACGTCCTGACTTTC. Translated: CASGFHQGSGANVLTF. The chain combines TRBV12-5 with TRBJ2-6; a weak D match, TRBD1 (6 bases). CDR3 size: 16 residues. The germline V and J ends were trimmed by 3 bases and 3 bases, with 12 bases remaining between them. Germline assignment: CDR1 LGHNT and CDR2 FRNRAP.

The chain carries TRBV11-2 and TRBJ2-7, with TRBD1 identical over 10 bases. After removal of 4 bases from V and 4 bases from J, the junction contained 4 bases not matched to a gene. The CDR3 spans 14 residues. Germline V gene lookup returns CDR1 SGHAT and CDR2 FQNNGV. The DNA of the CDR3 is TGTGCCAGCAGCTGGGGGGGACAGGGGTACGAGCAGTACTTC. Translated, it gives CASSWGGQGYEQYF.

The chain joins TRBV5-6 to TRBJ1-1, with D unclear. The CDR3 has 13 amino acids. The germline V gene encodes CDR1 SGHDT and CDR2 YYEEEE. Trimming left V 0 bases short and J 3 bases short, with 6 bases between. The CDR3: CASSLDWDTEAFF. For the CDR3, the DNA is TGTGCCAGCAGCTTGGATTGGGACACTGAAGCTTTCTTT.

The chain couples TRBV27 to TRBJ1-5; maybe TRBD1 (5 bases). Germline V gene sequence: CDR1 MNHEY, CDR2 SMNVEV (reference sequence). This CDR3 region has 17 residues. Deletions cut 0 bases from V and 1 base from J, with 13 bases between. Here the CDR3 reads CASSLSFSRDSNQPQHF. The CDR3 DNA follows: TGTGCCAGCAGTTTATCGTTTAGCCGGGACAGCAATCAGCCCCAGCATTTT.

This chain uses TRBV14 with TRBJ2-5; 7 nucleotides agree with TRBD2. The J call may be wrong; the DNA end is better matched by TRBJ2-7. Per germline, CDR1 SGHDN and CDR2 FVKESK. CDR3 size: 15 residues. The CDR3 region has the DNA TGTGCCAGCAGTACCTCGGGGGGAGGCGCCTACGAGCAGTACTTC. Protein product: CASSTSGGGAYEQYF.

This chain uses TRBV6-6 with TRBJ2-1, with D perhaps TRBD1 or TRBD2 (5 bases each). Trimming stripped 8 bases from V and 12 bases from J, with 17 bases between. The CDR3 covers 12 residues. Germline V lookup: CDR1 MNHNY, CDR2 SVGAGI (reference sequence). The CDR3 DNA is TGTGCCAGCCGGGACCGAGGATCCGGGCAGTTCTTC. Residues: CASRDRGSGQFF.

This chain connects TRBV10-3 to TRBJ2-7; a possible D gene is TRBD1 (6 bases). Germline-derived CDR1 and CDR2 are ENHRY and SYGVKD. The CDR3 length is 18 residues. Trimming took off 3 bases at V and 5 bases at J, with 26 bases between the two ends. As DNA, the CDR3 is TGTGCCATCAGTGATCCCCAAGGACAGCTACTATCCAAGGACGAGCAGTACTTC. As protein: CAISDPQGQLLSKDEQYF.

The chain is built from TRBV7-9 and TRBJ1-6; a weak D match, TRBD1 (5 bases). Per the germline V gene, CDR1 is SEHNR and CDR2 is FQNEAQ (reference sequence). The CDR3 has 14 residues. The germline V and J ends were trimmed by 5 bases and 13 bases, with 18 bases remaining between them. CDR3 coding DNA: TGTGCCAGCAGCGGAACAGGTTTAAAGGCCCCCCTCCACTTT. It translates to CASSGTGLKAPLHF.

The gene calls are TRBV6-5 and TRBJ1-1; D unresolved. Trimming stripped 2 bases from V and 5 bases from J, with 6 bases between. The germline CDR1 and CDR2 sequences are MNHEY and SVGAGI. The CDR3 runs to 12 residues. CDR3 DNA sequence: TGTGCCAGCAGTTACGCCATAACTGAAGCTTTCTTT. It translates to CASSYAITEAFF.

As for this clone: Sequence at one end of the junction differs from germline and may be a read error. CDR3 loop: CASSLRPTYEQYF. The CDR3 DNA is TGTGCTAGCAGCTTACGACCGACCTACGAGCAGTACTTC. This chain uses TRBV7-7 with TRBJ2-7; D unresolved. The CDR3 contains 13 residues. Per germline, CDR1 SSHAT and CDR2 FNYEAQ (reference sequence).

The J gene is TRBJ1-2, the V gene TRBV19; D unclear. The germline gives CDR1 LNHDA, CDR2 SQIVND (reference sequence). The CDR3 sequence is 14 residues long. V lost 5 bases, J lost 0 bases, and 10 bases lay in between. The CDR3 loop is CASSFERSNYGYTF. CDR3 nucleotides: TGTGCCAGTAGTTTTGAGAGATCTAACTATGGCTACACCTTC. Looking up the rest from reference TRBV19 and TRBJ1-2 gives the full variable domain: DGGITQSPKYLFRKEGQNVTLSCEQNLNHDAMYWYRQDPGQGLRLIYYSQIVNDFQKGDIAEGYSVSREKKESFPLTVTSAQKNPTAFYLCASSFERSNYGYTFGSGTRLTVV.